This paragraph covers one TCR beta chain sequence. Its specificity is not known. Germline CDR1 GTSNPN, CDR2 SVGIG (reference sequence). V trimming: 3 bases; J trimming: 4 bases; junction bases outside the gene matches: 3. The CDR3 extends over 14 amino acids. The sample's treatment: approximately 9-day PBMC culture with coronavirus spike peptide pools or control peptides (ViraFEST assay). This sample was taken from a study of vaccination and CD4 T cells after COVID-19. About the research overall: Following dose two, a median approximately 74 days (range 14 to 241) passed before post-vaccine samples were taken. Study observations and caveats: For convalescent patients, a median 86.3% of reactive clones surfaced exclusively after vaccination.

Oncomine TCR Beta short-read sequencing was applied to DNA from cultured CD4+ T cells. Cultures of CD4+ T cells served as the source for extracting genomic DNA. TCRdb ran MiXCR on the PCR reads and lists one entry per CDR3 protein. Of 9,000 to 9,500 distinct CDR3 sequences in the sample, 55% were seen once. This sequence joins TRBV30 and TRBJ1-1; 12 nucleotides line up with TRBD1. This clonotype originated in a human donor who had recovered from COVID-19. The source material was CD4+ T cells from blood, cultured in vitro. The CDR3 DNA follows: TGTGCCTGGAGCCCGGGACAGGGGGCCACTGAAGCTTTCTTT. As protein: CAWSPGQGATEAFF.